The 14 T cell receptor beta chains below were found in one sample sequenced in a study of blood T cell repertoires in COVID-19. TCRdb's table, derived via immunoSEQ multiplex PCR, lists solely in-frame clones and lacks some. The sample holds 90,000 or so clones, more than 75% seen once. Specimen: peripheral blood. Source of these receptors: a human donor in a cohort sampled during active COVID-19.

This clone has a handful of counts. V and J are TRBV2 and TRBJ2-1, with TRBD2 matching 9 bases. CDR1 and CDR2 from the germline V gene are SNHLY and FYNNEI. The CDR3 contains 15 residues. J was trimmed by 6 bases and V by 4 bases; bases with no gene match: 7. The CDR3 nucleotides are TGTGCCAGCAGTGGGAACCTAGCGGGGTCCAATGAGCAGTTCTTC. Translation: CASSGNLAGSNEQFF. Drawing the rest from reference TRBV2 and TRBJ2-1, the complete variable domain is EPEVTQTPSHQVTQMGQEVILRCVPISNHLYFYWYRQILGQKVEFLVSFYNNEISEKSEIFDDQFSVERPDGSNFTLKIRSTKLEDSAMYFCASSGNLAGSNEQFFGPGTRLTVL.

V gene TRBV28 combines with J gene TRBJ2-7; D call uncertain. The length of the CDR3 is 11 residues. Trimming stripped 8 bases from V and 7 bases from J, with 12 bases between. CDR1 is MDHEN and CDR2 is SYDVKM in the germline V gene. CDR3 sequence reads: CASLSAQEQYF. The CDR3 bases are TGTGCCAGCTTATCAGCGCAAGAGCAGTACTTC.

The CDR3 DNA is TGTGCCACCAGCAGAGGCTCGTCCCGACAGCGCAATGAGCAGTTCTTC. It specifies CATSRGSSRQRNEQFF. The rearrangement links TRBV15 to TRBJ2-1, with a tentative D call TRBD1 (5 bases). This CDR3 is 16 amino acids long. V lost 1 base, J lost 6 bases, and 16 bases lay in between. Per the germline V gene, CDR1 is LNHNV and CDR2 is YYDKDF (reference sequence).

The rearrangement joins TRBV7-3 to TRBJ2-1; 7 bases fit TRBD2. Germline V gives CDR1 SGHTA, CDR2 FQGTGA. CDR3 length equals 16 residues. V lost 3 bases to trimming and J lost 6 bases; unmatched junction nucleotides: 11. The CDR3 DNA reads as TGTGCCAGCAGCTTTTTAGGCGGGAGTATTGGCAATGAGCAGTTCTTC. Translation gives CASSFLGGSIGNEQFF.

This clone was recorded a few times. This rearrangement joins TRBV5-8 to TRBJ2-1; 13 positions match TRBD2. Losses at the gene ends were 4 bases for V and 7 bases for J; bases not matched to a gene: 11. The CDR3 loop spans 17 amino acids. Looked up from germline, CDR1 is SGHTS and CDR2 is YDEGEE. Here the CDR3 reads CASSRDPGLAGLNEQFF. DNA of the CDR3: TGTGCCAGCAGCCGAGACCCGGGACTAGCGGGATTAAATGAGCAGTTCTTC.

This chain connects TRBV11-3 to TRBJ2-1, with D unclear. Trimming left V 5 bases short and J 6 bases short, with 14 bases between. This CDR3 is built from 14 residues. The germline gives CDR1 SGHNT, CDR2 YENEEA. CDR3 sequence (DNA): TGTGCCAGCAGCATAAATGGCGGCGGCAATGAGCAGTTCTTC. It yields the protein CASSINGGGNEQFF.

The chain uses TRBV3-1 (or the pseudogene TRBV3-2) and TRBJ2-1; 12 bases line up with TRBD2. V dropped 4 bases and J dropped 1; count of bases not matched to a gene: 8. CDR3 size: 18 residues. Germline V gives CDR1 LGHDT, CDR2 YNNKEL (reference sequence). CDR3 region: CASSRGLAGSGSYNEQFF. The CDR3 DNA is TGTGCCAGCAGCCGCGGACTAGCGGGGAGTGGATCCTACAATGAGCAGTTCTTC.

V and J are TRBV7-2 and TRBJ2-7; a possible D gene is TRBD2 (5 bases). Germline CDR1 and CDR2: SGHTA and FQGNSA. The CDR3 runs to 14 residues. V gave up 2 bases and J gave up 0 bases, with 8 bases separating them. CDR3 coding DNA: TGTGCCAGCAGCTTAAGTAGCGCCTCCTACGAGCAGTACTTC. Its protein is CASSLSSASYEQYF.

J is TRBJ2-5 and V is TRBV6-1; D gene unclear. This CDR3 contains 14 residues. Trimming shortened V by 3 bases and J by 5 bases, and 13 bases separated the two germline ends. Germline-derived CDR1 and CDR2 are MNHNS and SASEGT. DNA for the CDR3: TGTGCCAGCAGTGATGGTACAGTCAGGGAGACCCAGTACTTC. Protein product: CASSDGTVRETQYF.

The CDR3, as DNA: TGCGCCAGCAGCCCTGTATTCTCTGGGGCCAACGTCCTGACTTTC. This codes for CASSPVFSGANVLTF. The J gene is TRBJ2-6, the V gene TRBV4-1; D gene unclear. The CDR3 covers 15 residues. Germline lookup yields CDR1 MGHRA and CDR2 YSYEKL. V was pared by 4 bases and J by 0 bases, with 7 bases between.

The chain carries TRBV27 and TRBJ1-2; D possibly corresponds to TRBD1 (6 bases). V was pared by 4 bases and J by 2 bases, with 11 bases between. The CDR3 extends over 14 amino acids. CDR1 is MNHEY, CDR2 SMNVEV, per germline (reference sequence). The CDR3: CASSSRGTNYGYTF. Written as DNA, the CDR3 is TGTGCCAGCAGTTCCAGGGGAACAAACTATGGCTACACCTTC.

The chain has TRBV7-9 and TRBJ2-1; D perhaps matches TRBD1 (5 bases). The germline V gene has CDR1 SEHNR and CDR2 FQNEAQ (reference sequence). V dropped 5 bases and J dropped 0 bases, with 14 bases sitting between them. The CDR3 loop spans 16 amino acids. In nucleotides, the CDR3 is TGTGCCAGCAGCGGGCAGGGCGGAAGCTCCTACAATGAGCAGTTCTTC. Its protein product is CASSGQGGSSYNEQFF.

The rearrangement joins TRBV11-1 to TRBJ1-6; 8 bases match TRBD1. This CDR3 is built from 14 residues. Germline-derived CDR1 and CDR2 are SGHAT and FQDESV (reference sequence). Losses at the gene ends were 4 bases for V and 5 bases for J; bases not matched to a gene: 1. Here the CDR3 DNA reads TGTGCCAGCAGCTCGGACAGGGATAATTCACCCCTCCACTTT. It translates to CASSSDRDNSPLHF.

V usage is TRBV6-5 and J usage is TRBJ1-1, with D perhaps TRBD1 (6 bases). The CDR3 contains 14 residues. The V gene lost 6 bases and the J gene lost 1 base, with 12 bases spanning the gap. The germline V gene has CDR1 MNHEY and CDR2 SVGAGI. The CDR3 here is CASSPLTGNTEAFF. DNA for the CDR3: TGTGCCAGCAGCCCCCTGACAGGGAACACTGAAGCTTTCTTT.